A single sample is the source of the 16 T cell receptor beta chains below, sequenced in a study of spatial heterogeneity in lung cancer. Regarding the study as a whole: Tumor mutation counts were tracked by expanded intratumoral alpha and beta TCR counts.

As to time point: sample taken at primary tumor resection. For these TCRs, the target antigens are not known. TCRdb independently ran MiXCR on the 5' RACE reads; one entry per CDR3 protein. The sample comprises 9,100 or so distinct CDR3 sequences, roughly half of which are singletons, and 25% to 35% rests with the top ten. Sequencing used lung tumor tissue, obtained at surgery. Receptor source: a female donor with early-stage non-small cell lung cancer.

This clonotype came up a few times. As an off-target read in a library built for alpha chains, this beta chain has a frequency of little significance. The V and J genes are TRBV19 and TRBJ2-3; 7 positions agree with TRBD2. J gave up 2 bases and V 10 bases, and 9 bases lay outside the gene matches. The germline CDR1 and CDR2 sequences are LNHDA and SQIVND (reference sequence). This CDR3 spans 14 amino acids. The CDR3 loop is CATSRGVVTDTQYF. The CDR3 nucleotides are TGTGCCACCTCCCGGGGGGTGGTCACAGATACGCAGTATTTT. Combining the CDR3 with reference TRBV19 and TRBJ2-3 gives the whole variable domain DGGITQSPKYLFRKEGQNVTLSCEQNLNHDAMYWYRQDPGQGLRLIYYSQIVNDFQKGDIAEGYSVSREKKESFPLTVTSAQKNPTAFYLCATSRGVVTDTQYFGPGTRLTVL.

About this clonotype itself: This beta chain appears as a stray read in a library generated for alpha chains; its size is not informative. The chain has TRBV20-1 and TRBJ1-5; the D gene is possibly TRBD1 (5 bases). From germline, CDR1 is DFQATT and CDR2 SNEGSKA (reference sequence). V was clipped by 6 bases and J by 1 base, with 19 bases between them. The CDR3 sequence is 16 residues long. CDR3 protein: CSAIQLGQESNQPQHF. As DNA, the CDR3 is TGCAGTGCCATTCAACTGGGGCAGGAGAGCAATCAGCCCCAGCATTTT.

Only a few counts were recorded for this clonotype. The library was designed around alpha chains, so this beta chain is a stray read whose abundance carries little weight. The rearrangement links TRBV20-1 to TRBJ1-6, with no clear D. Trimming took 2 bases from V and 7 from J, leaving 6 bases between them. CDR3 length: 12 residues. Germline V gives CDR1 DFQATT, CDR2 SNEGSKA (reference sequence). For the CDR3, the DNA is TGCAGTGCTAGAAGATGGAATTCACCCCTCCACTTT. It yields the protein CSARRWNSPLHF.

A remark on this clonotype: This beta chain was picked up by a library intended for alpha chains and is off target, so its count carries little meaning. The J gene is TRBJ2-7, the V gene TRBV23-1; D uncertain. TRBV23-1 counts as an open reading frame of uncertain function. The CDR3 has 15 residues. The V gene lost 0 bases and the J gene lost 3 bases, with 12 bases spanning the gap. The CDR3 is CASSQSPDTYYEQYF. In DNA form, the CDR3 reads TGCGCCAGCAGTCAATCACCGGATACATACTACGAGCAGTACTTC.

This clonotype was recorded a few times. A library prepared for alpha chains yielded this beta chain as an off-target read; its size is of little meaning. The rearrangement links TRBV5-1 to TRBJ2-5, with D maybe TRBD2 (6 bases). V shed 0 bases and J shed 4 bases, with 13 bases lying between them. Germline CDR1 reads SGHRS; CDR2 reads YFSETQ. This CDR3 region has 15 residues. CDR3 in amino acids: CASSLEAGAGETQYF. CDR3 nucleotide sequence: TGCGCCAGCAGCTTGGAAGCGGGCGCGGGAGAGACCCAGTACTTC.

For this clonotype: Since it is a stray read in a library aimed at alpha chains, this beta chain has a size that is not meaningful. The chain uses TRBV29-1 and TRBJ1-1; D gene ambiguous. Germline V gene lookup returns CDR1 SQVTM and CDR2 ANQGSEA. Between the trimmed V and J ends, which lost 4 bases and 0 bases, there was a span of 9 bases. The CDR3 is 13 amino acids. CDR3 nucleotide sequence: TGCAGCGTTGCCAAGACCGTGAACACTGAAGCTTTCTTT. The encoded protein is CSVAKTVNTEAFF.

Comment on this clonotype: This beta chain is a stray sequence in a library constructed for alpha chains; its clone size is not meaningful. The chain recombines TRBV6-5 with TRBJ2-6; D remains ambiguous. The V gene's germline CDR1 is MNHEY and CDR2 SVGAGI. The CDR3 has 16 residues. V dropped 2 bases and J dropped 6 bases, with 14 bases sitting between them. The CDR3: CASSYLGVRLANVLTF. The DNA for the CDR3 is TGTGCCAGCAGTTACCTCGGAGTCAGGTTGGCCAACGTCCTGACTTTC.

In the case of this clonotype: The library was prepared for alpha chains; this beta chain is a stray read, so its frequency means little. V is TRBV20-1 and J is TRBJ1-5; D gene uncertain. Trimming cost V 2 bases and J 0 bases, with 5 bases left between them. Germline V gene lookup returns CDR1 DFQATT and CDR2 SNEGSKA (reference sequence). CDR3 length equals 13 residues. The CDR3 DNA follows: TGCAGTGCTAGAAAAAGTAGCAATCAGCCCCAGCATTTT. Its translation: CSARKSSNQPQHF.

This clonotype was seen only a few times. This beta chain came through as a stray read in a library set up for alpha chains, and its size says little. The CDR3 DNA reads as TGTGCCAGCAGCTGGAGGGGGACCCAGTACTTC. Its protein product is CASSWRGTQYF. The gene calls are TRBV7-2 and TRBJ2-5; possibly TRBD2 for D (6 bases). V was pared by 4 bases and J by 7 bases, with 7 bases between. This CDR3 is 11 amino acids long. Germline loops: CDR1 SGHTA, CDR2 FQGNSA.

Notes on this clonotype: This beta chain is off target for a library built for alpha chains, so its abundance means little. V gene TRBV12-3 or TRBV12-4 combines with J gene TRBJ2-2; perhaps D is TRBD1 or TRBD2 (5 bases each). Between the trimmed V and J ends, which lost 3 bases and 11 bases, there was a span of 10 bases. The CDR3 is 12 amino acids. In DNA, the CDR3 is TGTGCCAGCAGTTTCCCGAGGGGAGAGCTGTTTTTT. Protein sequence: CASSFPRGELFF.

This clonotype was seen a few times. With the library built for alpha chains, this beta chain is off target and its frequency is not meaningful. The chain joins TRBV12-3 or TRBV12-4 to TRBJ2-7; D gene ambiguous. Trimming took 5 bases from V and 1 from J, leaving 15 bases between them. The CDR3 contains 15 residues. The CDR3 DNA is TGTGCCAGCAGTAGACCCACCCCGGGTTCCTACGAGCAGTACTTC. Protein sequence: CASSRPTPGSYEQYF.

Details on this clonotype: With the library built for alpha chains, this beta chain is off target and its frequency is not meaningful. The chain uses TRBV18 and TRBJ1-4; D ambiguous. Between the trimmed V and J ends, which lost 2 bases and 2 bases, there was a span of 9 bases. CDR1 and CDR2 (germline): KGHSH, LQKENI. CDR3 length equals 15 residues. The CDR3 is CASSPRGHTNEKLFF. The CDR3 region has the DNA TGTGCCAGCTCACCAAGAGGGCACACTAATGAAAAACTGTTTTTT. Full variable domain (rest looked up from reference TRBV18 and TRBJ1-4): NAGVMQNPRHLVRRRGQEARLRCSPMKGHSHVYWYRQLPEEGLKFMVYLQKENIIDESGMPKERFSAEFPKEGPSILRIQQVVRGDSAAYFCASSPRGHTNEKLFFGSGTQLSVL.

This clonotype was detected only a few times. In a library made to pick up alpha chains, this beta chain is a stray read with a size that means little. The rearrangement joins TRBV7-2 to TRBJ2-5; weak D call: TRBD1 (5 bases). There are 13 residues in the CDR3. V lost 3 bases, J lost 5 bases, and 10 bases lay in between. Per the germline V gene, CDR1 is SGHTA and CDR2 is FQGNSA. This CDR3 is CASSFTGLETQYF. The CDR3, as DNA: TGTGCCAGCAGCTTTACAGGCCTGGAGACCCAGTACTTC. The full variable domain, its missing parts supplied by reference TRBV7-2 and TRBJ2-5, is GAGVSQSPSNKVTEKGKDVELRCDPISGHTALYWYRQSLGQGLEFLIYFQGNSAPDKSGLPSDRFSAERTGGSVSTLTIQRTQQEDSAVYLCASSFTGLETQYFGPGTRLLVL.

As to this clonotype: This beta chain slipped into a library made for alpha chains as a stray read, so its size is not meaningful. As DNA, the CDR3 is TGTGCCAGCTCATTACAGGGAGATACGCAGTATTTT. This encodes CASSLQGDTQYF. This chain links TRBV18 with TRBJ2-3, with D possibly being TRBD1 (6 bases). This CDR3 has 12 residues. CDR1 and CDR2 from the germline V gene are KGHSH and LQKENI. With 5 bases removed from V and 5 bases from J, the gap between germline ends came to 8 bases.

There are a few counts of this clonotype. This beta chain is off target for a library built for alpha chains, so its abundance means little. The gene calls are TRBV2 and TRBJ2-2; TRBD2 matches 11 bases. CDR3 length equals 14 residues. Germline CDR1 SNHLY, CDR2 FYNNEI. Trimming removed 6 bases from V and 4 bases from J; junction bases left unmatched: 1. CDR3 bases: TGTGCCAGCAGGGGACTAGCGGTCACCGGGGAGCTGTTTTTT. Amino acid sequence: CASRGLAVTGELFF. The full variable domain, in which reference TRBV2 and TRBJ2-2 provide the parts outside the CDR3, is EPEVTQTPSHQVTQMGQEVILRCVPISNHLYFYWYRQILGQKVEFLVSFYNNEISEKSEIFDDQFSVERPDGSNFTLKIRSTKLEDSAMYFCASRGLAVTGELFFGEGSRLTVL.

On this clonotype: Found in a library prepared for alpha chains, this beta chain is an off-target read, and its abundance has little meaning. The chain employs TRBV6-1 and TRBJ1-1; D is undetermined. The germline V gene has CDR1 MNHNS and CDR2 SASEGT. The CDR3 is 13 residues long. V was shortened by 8 bases and J by 0 bases, with 10 bases between the two germline ends. The CDR3 loop is CASFLQLNTEAFF. For the CDR3, the DNA is TGTGCCAGCTTCCTTCAGTTGAACACTGAAGCTTTCTTT.